The rows below give T cell receptor beta chains drawn from one sample of a study of vaccination effects on CD4 cells after COVID-19. The antigens of these receptors remain unknown. Clones were read by immunoSEQ multiplex PCR, and TCRdb kept only the in-frame ones, dropping some. Of roughly 35,000 clones listed, 73% are singletons. The material sequenced was CD4+ T cells from PBMCs cultured with HCoV-OC43 spike peptides, taken before COVID-19 vaccination. The receptors here all came from a human donor who received a COVID-19 vaccine. Each CDR3 is given without its conserved first and last residue. Fields, in order: V gene, CDR3 protein.

TRBV11-2 ASSLTFIGNTEAF
TRBV5-6 ASSLVDRRNYGYT
TRBV5-1 ASSLLEGGTEAF
TRBV29-1 SVELNTEAF
TRBV5-1 ASSVGQLTYEQY
TRBV7-2 ASSSRALGNYGYT
TRBV7-8 ASSSTRTYSNQPQH
TRBV19 ASSSRRVSEKLF
TRBV4-1 ASSRGEAQY
TRBV9 ASSVEVATDTQY
TRBV6-2/TRBV6-3 ASSYNGDYGYT
TRBV4-1 ASSPRQGNSPLH
TRBV28 ASSPQRDVLGDRADTQY
TRBV24-1 ATSAGAGEKLF
TRBV6-6 ASSRGAGGAGSSNEQF
TRBV3-1/TRBV3-2 ASSRDSGATI
TRBV9 ASSPTVRIVSSDYGYT
TRBV21-1 ASSKRTGNEKLF
TRBV5-1 ASSSGRQETQY
TRBV3-1/TRBV3-2 ASSLAGGENIQY
TRBV28 ASGLQGEAF
TRBV2 ASSRTSGGAGGEQY
TRBV30 AWSVRTNQPQH
TRBV30 AWNFIGGNSPLH
TRBV3-1/TRBV3-2 ASSPSSGGTYNEQF
TRBV10-3 AISEGGGSYEQY
TRBV4-2 ASSPSGGAEETQY
TRBV3-1/TRBV3-2 ASTWTSGSRADTQY
TRBV24-1 ATSGWEGKGNQPQH
TRBV7-9 ASSLRLDEKLF
TRBV3-1/TRBV3-2 ASSQEVVGKETQY
TRBV5-1 ASSLDLLAREQF
TRBV29-1 SVDIRLTDTQY
TRBV10-3 AISVAVTNTEAF
TRBV6-5 ASRNRGGDEQY
TRBV4-2 ASSQGDRSSDEKLF
TRBV5-1 ASSSYLTSGISTDTQY
TRBV19 ASSIGLASVRAVLSGYT
TRBV10-3 AISGAGDTGELF
TRBV5-1 ASSILQETQY
TRBV2 ASTRLAGNTGELF
TRBV10-3 AITRTELNTEAF